These T cell receptor beta chains were read from a single sample in a study of human T cells and chemical hapten exposure. TCRdb redid the calling of the RACE reads with MiXCR, one entry per CDR3 protein. The sample holds about 80,000 distinct CDR3 sequences, 11% to 15% seen once. The sequenced sample was whole blood, obtained in connection with sensitization to the hapten diphenylcyclopropenone (DPC). These receptors were obtained from a woman between 45 and 65 years old with alopecia areata. Some clones in this sample may be carry-over from other donors' samples. The CDR3 runs from the conserved cysteine through the conserved F or W. The order of the fields is clone size, J gene, D gene, V gene, CDR3 protein, CDR3 DNA. D genes are given only for firm matches. Size is stated for part of the rows, as once, few or many counts, or as a class when the clone is expanded.

abundance: many; j_gene: TRBJ2-3; d_gene: .; v_gene: TRBV7-2; CDR3aa: CASSLARGTDTQYF; CDR3nt: TGTGCCAGCAGCTTAGCCCGAGGCACAGATACGCAGTATTTT
abundance: few; j_gene: TRBJ2-5; d_gene: TRBD2; v_gene: TRBV23-1; CDR3aa: CASSQYWPYGSGSAETQYF; CDR3nt: TGCGCCAGCAGTCAATATTGGCCATATGGTAGCGGGAGCGCAGAGACCCAGTACTTC
abundance: few; j_gene: TRBJ1-1; d_gene: TRBD1; v_gene: TRBV20-1; CDR3aa: CSATDRGLNTEAFF; CDR3nt: TGCAGTGCTACGGACAGGGGGCTCAACACTGAAGCTTTCTTT
abundance: .; j_gene: TRBJ2-5; d_gene: .; v_gene: TRBV6-2/TRBV6-3; CDR3aa: CASSPVDPYQETQYF; CDR3nt: TGTGCCAGCAGCCCCGTGGACCCGTACCAAGAGACCCAGTACTTC
abundance: .; j_gene: TRBJ2-3; d_gene: TRBD2; v_gene: TRBV20-1; CDR3aa: CSARTSGNTNTQYF; CDR3nt: TGCAGTGCCCGGACTAGCGGGAATACTAATACGCAGTATTTT
abundance: .; j_gene: TRBJ2-3; d_gene: .; v_gene: TRBV2; CDR3aa: CASTGTGHPSTDTQYF; CDR3nt: TGTGCCAGCACTGGAACCGGCCATCCTAGCACAGATACGCAGTATTTT
abundance: .; j_gene: TRBJ2-4; d_gene: TRBD1; v_gene: TRBV4-1; CDR3aa: CASSQTRDSYPVIQYF; CDR3nt: TGCGCCAGCAGCCAGACTCGGGACAGCTATCCTGTCATTCAGTACTTC
abundance: .; j_gene: TRBJ2-7; d_gene: .; v_gene: TRBV7-2; CDR3aa: CASSLVAGDYEQYF; CDR3nt: TGTGCCAGCAGCTTAGTGGCAGGAGACTACGAGCAGTACTTC
abundance: .; j_gene: TRBJ2-3; d_gene: TRBD2; v_gene: TRBV29-1; CDR3aa: CSVDGLAGVSTDTQYF; CDR3nt: TGCAGCGTTGACGGACTAGCGGGAGTGAGCACAGATACGCAGTATTTT
abundance: many; j_gene: TRBJ1-1; d_gene: .; v_gene: TRBV5-1; CDR3aa: CASSYLGGGTEAFF; CDR3nt: TGCGCCAGCAGCTACTTGGGAGGAGGCACTGAAGCTTTCTTT
abundance: few; j_gene: TRBJ2-5; d_gene: .; v_gene: TRBV18; CDR3aa: CASSQKDRETQYF; CDR3nt: TGTGCCAGCTCCCAAAAAGACCGGGAGACCCAGTACTTC
abundance: .; j_gene: TRBJ2-3; d_gene: TRBD2; v_gene: TRBV11-2; CDR3aa: CASSLGPGGGADTQYF; CDR3nt: TGTGCCAGCAGCTTAGGACCGGGAGGTGGCGCAGATACGCAGTATTTT
abundance: many; j_gene: TRBJ1-1; d_gene: .; v_gene: TRBV6-6; CDR3aa: CASSYSTRMNTEAFF; CDR3nt: TGTGCCAGCAGTTATAGCACGCGAATGAACACTGAAGCTTTCTTT
abundance: few; j_gene: TRBJ1-5; d_gene: .; v_gene: TRBV6-5; CDR3aa: CASRRSGNQPQHF; CDR3nt: TGTGCCAGCAGGAGGAGCGGCAATCAGCCCCAGCATTTT
abundance: few; j_gene: TRBJ2-6; d_gene: .; v_gene: TRBV4-3; CDR3aa: CASSQDFDSGANVLTF; CDR3nt: TGCGCCAGCAGCCAAGATTTTGACTCTGGGGCCAACGTCCTGACTTTC
abundance: few; j_gene: TRBJ1-5; d_gene: .; v_gene: TRBV5-5; CDR3aa: CASSPVRGFQPQHF; CDR3nt: TGTGCCAGCAGCCCCGTTAGGGGGTTTCAGCCCCAGCATTTT
abundance: .; j_gene: TRBJ2-3; d_gene: .; v_gene: TRBV7-9; CDR3aa: CASSFAGEDTQYF; CDR3nt: TGTGCCAGCAGCTTCGCAGGGGAAGATACGCAGTATTTT
abundance: once; j_gene: TRBJ2-7; d_gene: .; v_gene: TRBV14; CDR3aa: CASSRGSVGPYEQYF; CDR3nt: TGTGCCAGCAGCAGAGGGAGCGTTGGGCCCTACGAGCAGTACTTC
abundance: .; j_gene: TRBJ2-2; d_gene: .; v_gene: TRBV28; CDR3aa: CASSLWVGELFF; CDR3nt: TGTGCCAGCAGTTTATGGGTCGGGGAGCTGTTTTTT
abundance: .; j_gene: TRBJ1-4; d_gene: .; v_gene: TRBV5-1; CDR3aa: CASSRGIGDQNEKLFF; CDR3nt: TGCGCCAGCAGCCGAGGGATAGGGGACCAAAATGAAAAACTGTTTTTT
abundance: .; j_gene: TRBJ2-5; d_gene: TRBD1; v_gene: TRBV6-1; CDR3aa: CASTIRGTETQYF; CDR3nt: TGTGCCAGCACAATCAGGGGGACAGAGACCCAGTACTTC
abundance: .; j_gene: TRBJ2-1; d_gene: .; v_gene: TRBV29-1; CDR3aa: CSHLRTGYNEQFF; CDR3nt: TGCAGCCACCTGAGGACGGGCTACAATGAGCAGTTCTTC
abundance: .; j_gene: TRBJ2-1; d_gene: .; v_gene: TRBV2; CDR3aa: CASRGSGGLYNEQFF; CDR3nt: TGTGCCAGCAGGGGCTCTGGCGGACTCTACAATGAGCAGTTCTTC
abundance: .; j_gene: TRBJ1-6; d_gene: .; v_gene: TRBV10-3; CDR3aa: CAIRDETAPLHF; CDR3nt: TGTGCCATCAGAGACGAGACAGCACCCCTCCACTTT
abundance: .; j_gene: TRBJ2-3; d_gene: .; v_gene: TRBV12-5; CDR3aa: CASGLADTQYF; CDR3nt: TGTGCTAGTGGTTTGGCAGATACGCAGTATTTT
abundance: many; j_gene: TRBJ1-5; d_gene: .; v_gene: TRBV5-5; CDR3aa: CASSPADQPQHF; CDR3nt: TGTGCCAGCAGCCCGGCTGATCAGCCCCAGCATTTT
abundance: few; j_gene: TRBJ2-7; d_gene: .; v_gene: TRBV7-2; CDR3aa: CASSLGVRLNF; CDR3nt: TGTGCCAGCAGCTTAGGGGTGCGTCTGAACTTC
abundance: many; j_gene: TRBJ2-4; d_gene: .; v_gene: TRBV27; CDR3aa: CASNQQGLNIQYF; CDR3nt: TGTGCCAGCAATCAACAGGGTTTGAACATTCAGTACTTC
abundance: .; j_gene: TRBJ1-2; d_gene: .; v_gene: TRBV27; CDR3aa: CASSSITTASNYGYTF; CDR3nt: TGTGCCAGCAGTTCTATCACGACCGCGTCTAACTATGGCTACACCTTC
abundance: .; j_gene: TRBJ1-3; d_gene: .; v_gene: TRBV4-3; CDR3aa: CASSSYTGVGNTIYF; CDR3nt: TGCGCCAGCAGCTCTTACACTGGGGTAGGAAACACCATATATTTT
abundance: few; j_gene: TRBJ2-1; d_gene: TRBD2; v_gene: TRBV7-9; CDR3aa: CASSLGTSGRTDEQFF; CDR3nt: TGTGCCAGCAGCTTAGGGACTAGCGGGAGGACCGATGAGCAGTTCTTC
abundance: .; j_gene: TRBJ2-7; d_gene: .; v_gene: TRBV2; CDR3aa: CASSDIGYEQYF; CDR3nt: TGTGCCAGCAGTGATATAGGCTACGAGCAGTACTTC
abundance: few; j_gene: TRBJ1-2; d_gene: .; v_gene: TRBV2; CDR3aa: CASRGTGPYGYTF; CDR3nt: TGTGCCAGCAGGGGTACAGGGCCCTATGGCTACACCTTC
abundance: .; j_gene: TRBJ1-1; d_gene: .; v_gene: TRBV5-1; CDR3aa: CASSLGGDTEAFF; CDR3nt: TGCGCCAGCAGCTTAGGCGGGGACACTGAAGCTTTCTTT
abundance: few; j_gene: TRBJ2-7; d_gene: .; v_gene: TRBV10-1; CDR3aa: CASSGGTRDGYEQYF; CDR3nt: TGCGCCAGCAGTGGGGGGACCCGGGATGGCTACGAGCAGTACTTC
abundance: few; j_gene: TRBJ2-1; d_gene: TRBD2; v_gene: TRBV20-1; CDR3aa: CSARGLGLAGTFLAYNEQFF; CDR3nt: TGCAGTGCTAGAGGCCTTGGACTAGCGGGAACATTTTTAGCCTACAATGAGCAGTTCTTC
abundance: many; j_gene: TRBJ2-2; d_gene: TRBD1; v_gene: TRBV29-1; CDR3aa: CSVRTGGEFF; CDR3nt: TGCAGCGTCCGGACAGGGGGGGAGTTTTTT